The 24 T cell receptor beta chains below come from one sample, sequenced in a study of CD8+ T cells in alopecia areata. Stated treatment: oral pan-JAK inhibitor, 5-10 mg twice daily. In each case, RNA was isolated and then reverse transcribed into cDNA as the sequencing template. TCRdb's table, derived via immunoSEQ multiplex PCR, lists solely in-frame clones and lacks some. The data show approximately 140,000 clones, around 87% seen once. The sequencing used CD8+ T cells sorted from blood, collected at week 4, from a patient treated with tofacitinib. The receptors were sampled from a human donor with alopecia areata.

The chain carries TRBV7-9 and TRBJ2-7, with D possibly being TRBD2 (6 bases). Germline CDR1 is SEHNR and CDR2 is FQNEAQ (reference sequence). Between the trimmed V and J ends, which lost 1 base and 5 bases, there was a span of 15 bases. The CDR3 loop spans 15 amino acids. The CDR3 DNA sequence: TGTGCCAGCAGCTTAGTACAGGAGGGTTTGCACGAGCAGTACTTC. Translating gives CASSLVQEGLHEQYF.

This sequence joins TRBV5-8 and TRBJ1-2; TRBD1 agrees at 7 bases. This CDR3 comprises 15 residues. In germline, CDR1 is SGHTS, CDR2 YDEGEE. V lost 4 bases to trimming and J lost 2 bases; unmatched junction nucleotides: 8. CDR3 nucleotide sequence: TGTGCCAGCAGCCCCCGGACAGGACCAAACTATGGCTACACCTTC. Amino acids: CASSPRTGPNYGYTF. The variable domain in full, with the rest retrieved from reference TRBV5-8 and TRBJ1-2, is EAGVTQSPTHLIKTRGQQATLRCSPISGHTSVYWYQQALGLGLQFLLWYDEGEERNRGNFPPRFSGRQFPNYSSELNVNALELEDSALYLCASSPRTGPNYGYTFGSGTRLTVV.

The sample holds one count of this clone. The rearrangement joins TRBV10-3 to TRBJ2-3; 10 bases match TRBD2. The germline gives CDR1 ENHRY, CDR2 SYGVKD. The CDR3 length is 14 residues. V gave up 5 bases and J gave up 1 base; unmatched junction bases: 0. In DNA form, the CDR3 reads TGTGCCATCAGTACTAGCGGGGGCACAGATACGCAGTATTTT. It is translated as CAISTSGGTDTQYF.

The CDR3 DNA follows: TGTGCCAGCAGCCCGACGGACTATTACCAAGAGACCCAGTACTTC. It codes for CASSPTDYYQETQYF. The V gene is TRBV5-6, the J gene TRBJ2-5; D possibly corresponds to TRBD2 (6 bases). The CDR3 runs 15 residues. Trimming left V 4 bases short and J 0 bases short, with 13 bases between. The germline CDR1 and CDR2 sequences are SGHDT and YYEEEE.

The chain has TRBV9 and TRBJ1-1; D is undetermined. CDR3 length: 12 residues. V lost 7 bases to trimming and J lost 1 base, with 8 bases between them. Germline V gene sequence: CDR1 SGDLS, CDR2 YYNGEE. CDR3 DNA sequence: TGTGCCAGCGGGAGAGGGAACACTGAAGCTTTCTTT. This translates into CASGRGNTEAFF.

The chain has TRBV19 and TRBJ2-1; 16 bases are a match to TRBD2. The length of the CDR3 is 18 residues. The V and J ends lost 5 bases and 9 bases, in that order; junction bases with no gene match: 13. Germline lookup yields CDR1 LNHDA and CDR2 SQIVND (reference sequence). CDR3 nucleotide sequence: TGTGCCAGTAGTCACCGAGTAGGGACTAGCGGGAGGGGGTCTGAGCAGTTCTTC. It encodes CASSHRVGTSGRGSEQFF.

This chain uses TRBV7-9 with TRBJ2-1; D is undetermined. The CDR3 is made up of 12 amino acids. The V and J ends lost 3 bases and 13 bases respectively, with 13 bases between them. Germline CDR1 is SEHNR and CDR2 is FQNEAQ (reference sequence). The CDR3 protein is CASSLGQGSQFF. The DNA of the CDR3 is TGTGCCAGCAGCTTGGGCCAAGGGTCTCAGTTCTTC. The whole variable domain, filled in from reference TRBV7-9 and TRBJ2-1, reads DTGVSQNPRHKITKRGQNVTFRCDPISEHNRLYWYRQTLGQGPEFLTYFQNEAQLEKSRLLSDRFSAERPKGSFSTLEIQRTEQGDSAMYLCASSLGQGSQFFGPGTRLTVL.

The chain combines TRBV7-8 with TRBJ1-6, with D perhaps matching TRBD1 (5 bases). From germline, CDR1 is SGHVS and CDR2 FQNEAQ. Trimming left V 3 bases short and J 5 bases short, with 14 bases between. There are 16 residues in the CDR3. The CDR3 loop is CASSLTHAGDNSPLHF. As DNA, the CDR3 is TGTGCCAGCAGCTTGACCCACGCGGGGGATAATTCACCCCTCCACTTT.

This clone was detected once. This chain joins TRBV5-6 and TRBJ2-3; no clear D. The CDR3 length is 17 residues. V was shortened by 2 bases and J by 8 bases, with 24 bases between the two germline ends. CDR1 SGHDT and CDR2 YYEEEE come from the germline V gene. The CDR3 region is CASSFPPDHSPPVTQYF. The CDR3 bases are TGTGCCAGCAGCTTTCCCCCGGATCACTCGCCGCCTGTTACGCAGTATTTT. Based on the CDR3 plus reference TRBV5-6 and TRBJ2-3, the full variable domain is DAGVTQSPTHLIKTRGQQVTLRCSPKSGHDTVSWYQQALGQGPQFIFQYYEEEERQRGNFPDRFSGHQFPNYSSELNVNALLLGDSALYLCASSFPPDHSPPVTQYFGPGTRLTVL.

V usage is TRBV29-1 and J usage is TRBJ1-2, with a weak D call TRBD1 (6 bases). CDR1 SQVTM and CDR2 ANQGSEA come from the germline V gene. Deletions cut 5 bases from V and 0 bases from J, with 13 bases between. The CDR3 consists of 14 residues. CDR3 in DNA: TGCAGCGTTTACGGACAGACTTCTAACTATGGCTACACCTTC. Encoded protein: CSVYGQTSNYGYTF. Complete variable domain (other parts from reference TRBV29-1 and TRBJ1-2): SAVISQKPSRDICQRGTSLTIQCQVDSQVTMMFWYRQQPGQSLTLIATANQGSEATYESGFVIDKFPISRPNLTFSTLTVSNMSPEDSSIYLCSVYGQTSNYGYTFGSGTRLTVV.

The chain joins TRBV19 to TRBJ1-1; D gene uncertain. V lost 5 bases, J lost 1 base, and 14 bases lay in between. This CDR3 comprises 15 residues. CDR1 LNHDA and CDR2 SQIVND come from the germline V gene (reference sequence). The CDR3 is CASSQMGETNTEAFF. DNA of the CDR3: TGTGCCAGTAGTCAGATGGGCGAGACGAACACTGAAGCTTTCTTT.

The chain has TRBV29-1 and TRBJ2-7, with TRBD2 matching over 9 bases. Per the germline V gene, CDR1 is SQVTM and CDR2 is ANQGSEA. The CDR3 has 18 residues. Unmatched junction bases numbered 15, after V lost 0 bases and J lost 3 bases. This CDR3 is CSVEDRDSGRNIIYEQYF. The CDR3 DNA follows: TGCAGCGTTGAAGATCGTGATAGCGGGAGAAATATAATCTACGAGCAGTACTTC.

V and J are TRBV11-2 and TRBJ2-4; no firm D call. Between the trimmed V and J ends, which lost 1 base and 8 bases, there was a span of 9 bases. The CDR3 covers 13 residues. Germline CDR1 SGHAT, CDR2 FQNNGV. As DNA, the CDR3 is TGTGCCAGCAGCTTAGGTTTCCGGGACATTCAGTACTTC. Its translation is CASSLGFRDIQYF. The variable domain in full, with the rest retrieved from reference TRBV11-2 and TRBJ2-4, is EAGVAQSPRYKIIEKRQSVAFWCNPISGHATLYWYQQILGQGPKLLIQFQNNGVVDDSQLPKDRFSAERLKGVDSTLKIQPAKLEDSAVYLCASSLGFRDIQYFGAGTRLSVL.

This sequence joins TRBV27 and TRBJ1-2, with D perhaps TRBD1 (5 bases). Germline CDR1 reads MNHEY; CDR2 reads SMNVEV (reference sequence). Trimming shortened V by 6 bases and J by 0 bases, and 11 bases separated the two germline ends. This CDR3 is built from 14 residues. As DNA, the CDR3 is TGTGCCAGCAGCCAGGACACTACTAACTATGGCTACACCTTC. Translating gives CASSQDTTNYGYTF.

The chain is built from TRBV6-5 and TRBJ1-2; D call uncertain. CDR3 length: 13 amino acids. The V end was cut by 7 bases, the J end by 6 bases, with 15 bases between. Germline V gene data show CDR1 as MNHEY and CDR2 as SVGAGI. The CDR3: CASTIIPSHGYTF. The CDR3 DNA follows: TGTGCCAGCACCATAATTCCCTCCCATGGCTACACCTTC.

This chain uses TRBV7-9 with TRBJ2-7; the D is unclear. In germline, CDR1 is SEHNR, CDR2 FQNEAQ (reference sequence). V was pared by 1 base and J by 6 bases, with 10 bases between. The CDR3 is 13 residues long. The DNA of the CDR3 is TGTGCCAGCAGCTTAGTAGGGTTGAGCGAGCAGTACTTC. It yields the protein CASSLVGLSEQYF.

This clone came up a few times. This rearrangement joins TRBV7-3 to TRBJ2-3, with TRBD2 matching 9 bases. From germline, CDR1 is SGHTA and CDR2 FQGTGA. Losses at the gene ends were 5 bases for V and 0 bases for J; bases not matched to a gene: 3. The CDR3 is 15 amino acids. CDR3 DNA: TGTGCCAGCAGCCATGCGGGGGGGAGCACAGATACGCAGTATTTT. Its protein is CASSHAGGSTDTQYF.

V usage is TRBV15 and J usage is TRBJ2-5; D call uncertain. V shed 1 base and J shed 2 bases, with 5 bases lying between them. The CDR3 runs to 13 residues. The germline V gene encodes CDR1 LNHNV and CDR2 YYDKDF (reference sequence). The CDR3 region is CATSRGAQETQYF. The CDR3 DNA reads TGTGCCACCAGCAGAGGAGCGCAAGAGACCCAGTACTTC.

The chain combines TRBV29-1 with TRBJ2-2; 7 bases agree with TRBD1. The CDR3 consists of 13 residues. Germline values: CDR1 SQVTM, CDR2 ANQGSEA. The ends lost 1 base at V and 8 bases at J; junction bases unmatched: 4. CDR3 protein: CSVEVRGQGELFF. Here the CDR3 DNA reads TGCAGCGTTGAAGTCCGGGGACAGGGGGAGCTGTTTTTT.

V and J are TRBV2 and TRBJ2-5; 8 nucleotides agree with TRBD1. The CDR3 sequence is 15 residues long. CDR1 SNHLY and CDR2 FYNNEI come from the germline V gene. Trimming removed 8 bases from V and 4 bases from J; junction bases left unmatched: 12. CDR3 region: CASAFPGQGIETQYF. The DNA for the CDR3 is TGTGCCAGCGCCTTCCCCGGACAGGGTATAGAGACCCAGTACTTC.

The chain carries TRBV7-9 and TRBJ2-7; 8 nucleotides line up with TRBD1. There are 15 residues in the CDR3. Per germline, CDR1 SEHNR and CDR2 FQNEAQ (reference sequence). The V gene end was trimmed by 4 bases and the J gene end by 4 bases; junction bases not matched to a gene: 9. The CDR3 here is CASSSTGGPGYEQYF. In nucleotides, the CDR3 is TGTGCCAGCAGCTCCACAGGGGGACCAGGGTACGAGCAGTACTTC.

The chain links TRBV27 to TRBJ2-1; tentative D call: TRBD2 (5 bases). The CDR3 contains 15 residues. CDR1 and CDR2 from the germline V gene are MNHEY and SMNVEV (reference sequence). Trimming removed 5 bases at V and 7 bases at J, with 18 bases between. The CDR3 reads CASSLGGPVGNEQFF. Written as DNA, the CDR3 is TGTGCCAGCAGTCTAGGAGGACCTGTGGGGAATGAGCAGTTCTTC.

The chain is built from TRBV7-9 and TRBJ1-1; D is ambiguous. CDR3 size: 15 residues. Germline CDR1 reads SEHNR; CDR2 reads FQNEAQ (reference sequence). V dropped 8 bases and J dropped 0 bases, with 16 bases sitting between them. In nucleotides, the CDR3 is TGTGCCAGCTCCCACTTCGTGGCTTTGAACACTGAAGCTTTCTTT. Its translation is CASSHFVALNTEAFF. Full variable domain (remainder filled in from reference TRBV7-9 and TRBJ1-1): DTGVSQNPRHKITKRGQNVTFRCDPISEHNRLYWYRQTLGQGPEFLTYFQNEAQLEKSRLLSDRFSAERPKGSFSTLEIQRTEQGDSAMYLCASSHFVALNTEAFFGQGTRLTVV.

This chain connects TRBV7-3 to TRBJ1-2; the D is unclear. The V end was cut by 2 bases, the J end by 0 bases, with 7 bases between. The CDR3 is 14 residues long. Germline-derived CDR1 and CDR2 are SGHTA and FQGTGA. In DNA form, the CDR3 reads TGTGCCAGCAGCTTACCTATTACTAACTATGGCTACACCTTC. Amino acid sequence: CASSLPITNYGYTF.